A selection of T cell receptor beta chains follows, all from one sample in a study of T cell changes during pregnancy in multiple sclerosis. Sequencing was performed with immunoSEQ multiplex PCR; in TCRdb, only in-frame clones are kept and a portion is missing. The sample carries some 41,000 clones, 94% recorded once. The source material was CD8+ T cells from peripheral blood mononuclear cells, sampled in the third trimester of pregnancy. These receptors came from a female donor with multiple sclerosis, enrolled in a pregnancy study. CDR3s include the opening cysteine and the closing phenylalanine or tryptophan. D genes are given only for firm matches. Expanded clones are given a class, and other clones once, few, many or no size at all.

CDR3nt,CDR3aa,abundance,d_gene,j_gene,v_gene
TGTGCCAGCAGCCCTAGGACAGATCCTAATGAAAAACTGTTTTTT,CASSPRTDPNEKLFF,NA,NA,TRBJ1-4,TRBV7-6
TGCGCCAGCAGCCAGGCCGACAGTCAGGGGGAGACCCAGTACTTC,CASSQADSQGETQYF,NA,NA,TRBJ2-5,TRBV4-3
TGTGCCAGCAGACCCACTAGCGGGGCCTACAATGAGCAGTTCTTC,CASRPTSGAYNEQFF,NA,TRBD2,TRBJ2-1,TRBV28
TGCGCCAGCAGGCGACAGGAAGAGGAAAAACTGTTTTTT,CASRRQEEEKLFF,NA,NA,TRBJ1-4,TRBV4-1
TGTGCCAGCAGCCAACAGGGACCGGGGAACACTGAAGCTTTCTTT,CASSQQGPGNTEAFF,NA,NA,TRBJ1-1,TRBV7-9
TGTGCCAGCAGTTTCCCCTCGGGGGGATACACCTTC,CASSFPSGGYTF,NA,NA,TRBJ1-2,TRBV28
TGTGCCAGCAGCGCGCAGGGGACGGCTGGAAACACCATATATTTT,CASSAQGTAGNTIYF,NA,NA,TRBJ1-3,TRBV9
TGTGCCAGCAGCACGACTAGTCTGCACAATGAGCAGTTCTTC,CASSTTSLHNEQFF,NA,NA,TRBJ2-1,TRBV7-6
TGCGCCAGCAGCCTTGAACAGGGCTACAATGAGCAGTTCTTC,CASSLEQGYNEQFF,NA,NA,TRBJ2-1,TRBV5-1
TGTGCCAGTAGCCTAGGACAGGGGGCGATCTACGAGCAGTACTTC,CASSLGQGAIYEQYF,NA,TRBD1,TRBJ2-7,TRBV19
TGTGCCAGTTCGGAGGTAGGTTCCTACAATGAGCAGTTCTTC,CASSEVGSYNEQFF,NA,NA,TRBJ2-1,TRBV27
TGTGCCAGCAGCGCTACAGGAAGTGAGCAGTTCTTC,CASSATGSEQFF,NA,NA,TRBJ2-1,TRBV27
TGTGCCAGCAGGGCCGGGACAGGGGGGTACGAGCAGTACTTC,CASRAGTGGYEQYF,NA,TRBD1,TRBJ2-7,TRBV6-5
TGTGCCAGCAGCCTAGAGGGGGTGCCATACAATGAGCAGTTCTTC,CASSLEGVPYNEQFF,NA,NA,TRBJ2-1,TRBV27
TGTGCCAGCAGCCAACGCGGGGGCACGGCAGATACGCAGTATTTT,CASSQRGGTADTQYF,NA,NA,TRBJ2-3,TRBV14
TGCAGCGTTGAAATGCGGAACTACGAGCAGTACTTC,CSVEMRNYEQYF,NA,NA,TRBJ2-7,TRBV29-1
TGTGCCTGGAGTGCAGGACTAGCGGTCTACGAGCAGTACTTC,CAWSAGLAVYEQYF,once,TRBD2,TRBJ2-7,TRBV30
TGTGCCAGCCTAGTAGGAGGACAGGGGGCGGGGAATGAGCAGTTCTTC,CASLVGGQGAGNEQFF,NA,TRBD1,TRBJ2-1,TRBV2
TGTGCCAGCAGCTTGGCTAATTCCTACGAGCAGTACTTC,CASSLANSYEQYF,NA,NA,TRBJ2-7,TRBV5-6
TGTGCCAGCAGCTTTCAGGCGACCTACGAGCAGTACTTC,CASSFQATYEQYF,NA,NA,TRBJ2-7,TRBV5-4
TGTGCCAGCACCTCGGGACTAGCGGGTCCGAACACCGGGGAGCTGTTTTTT,CASTSGLAGPNTGELFF,NA,TRBD2,TRBJ2-2,TRBV28
TGTGCCAGCAGCTTGGTACTTCCCTACGAGCAGTACTTC,CASSLVLPYEQYF,NA,NA,TRBJ2-7,TRBV7-9
TGCGCCAGCAGCCAAGTAGAGGGACTAGCGGGGCCCTACGAGCAGTACTTC,CASSQVEGLAGPYEQYF,NA,TRBD2,TRBJ2-7,TRBV4-1
TGTGCCAGCAGTTATGTCACAGGGGATAAGACCGGGGAGCTGTTTTTT,CASSYVTGDKTGELFF,NA,TRBD1,TRBJ2-2,TRBV6-5
TGTGCCAGCAGTCAACTACTAGGGCCCCAAGAGACCCAGTACTTC,CASSQLLGPQETQYF,NA,NA,TRBJ2-5,TRBV6-5
TGTGCCAGCAGCCACTACTCTGGAAACACCATATATTTT,CASSHYSGNTIYF,NA,NA,TRBJ1-3,TRBV7-9
TGTGCCAGTAGTAAAATTTTAACAGGGTGGATGAACACTGAAGCTTTCTTT,CASSKILTGWMNTEAFF,NA,NA,TRBJ1-1,TRBV19
TGTGCCACCTCAACGCGGACCCCCCAGACTAGGAGGGTCTACGAGCAGTACTTC,CATSTRTPQTRRVYEQYF,once,NA,TRBJ2-7,TRBV28
TGTGCCAGCAGCCCACCTCCGAGCCGGAACACTGAAGCTTTCTTT,CASSPPPSRNTEAFF,once,NA,TRBJ1-1,TRBV9
TGTGCCAGCAGCGAATATAGCGGGAGGGCCCTCGGCGATGAGCAGTTCTTC,CASSEYSGRALGDEQFF,NA,TRBD2,TRBJ2-1,TRBV9
TGTGCCAGCTCACCAATTCTCCTTGGGGGCCTCGAGGATACGCAGTATTTT,CASSPILLGGLEDTQYF,NA,NA,TRBJ2-3,TRBV18
TGTGCCAGCAGTTCTTACAATGAGCAGTTCTTC,CASSSYNEQFF,NA,NA,TRBJ2-1,TRBV28
TGTGCCAGCAGCGGGGGTGGACCGAACAATGAGCAGTTCTTC,CASSGGGPNNEQFF,NA,NA,TRBJ2-1,TRBV27
TGTGCCAGCAGCATACGACTAGCGGGAAGCTCCTACGAGCAGTACTTC,CASSIRLAGSSYEQYF,few,TRBD2,TRBJ2-7,TRBV7-9
TGTGCCAGCAGTGTGTCCTCCGATGAGCAGTTCTTC,CASSVSSDEQFF,NA,NA,TRBJ2-1,TRBV25-1
TGTGCCAGCAGTGAAGAAACAGGGAGTTCGGGTGTAGGGGAGTTCTTC,CASSEETGSSGVGEFF,NA,NA,TRBJ2-1,TRBV6-1
TGTGCCAGCAGAACAGGGTTGAACACTGAAGCTTTCTTT,CASRTGLNTEAFF,NA,NA,TRBJ1-1,TRBV27
TGTGCCAGCAGCCCTCGGACTAGCGGTCACAATGAGCAGTTCTTC,CASSPRTSGHNEQFF,NA,TRBD2,TRBJ2-1,TRBV4-2
TGTGCCAGCAGACGACAGGGACAAGAGACCCAGTACTTC,CASRRQGQETQYF,NA,TRBD1,TRBJ2-5,TRBV6-5
TGTGCCAGCAGTACTGACAGCACCTACGAGCAGTACTTC,CASSTDSTYEQYF,NA,NA,TRBJ2-7,TRBV6-1
TGTGCCAGCAGCTTAGGGGCTACCGGGGCCAACGTCCTGACTTTC,CASSLGATGANVLTF,NA,NA,TRBJ2-6,TRBV11-2
TGTGCCAGCAGTTACTATTTAGCGGGTCTGACCTACGAGCAGTACTTC,CASSYYLAGLTYEQYF,NA,TRBD2,TRBJ2-7,TRBV6-6
TGTGCCAGCAGTTTTGAAAAGACAGGGAGCACAGATACGCAGTATTTT,CASSFEKTGSTDTQYF,NA,TRBD1,TRBJ2-3,TRBV28
TGCGCCAGCAGCCAGTTCGACTCTTCAAAAGAGACCCAGTACTTC,CASSQFDSSKETQYF,once,NA,TRBJ2-5,TRBV4-1
TGTGCCAGTAGTATGGGACTAGCGGGCGTAAACTACGAGCAGTACTTC,CASSMGLAGVNYEQYF,NA,TRBD2,TRBJ2-7,TRBV19
TGTGCCAGCAGCTTGGCGTTGGTGCTGGGGGGAAAGCTCGGCACTGAAGCTTTCTTT,CASSLALVLGGKLGTEAFF,NA,NA,TRBJ1-1,TRBV5-6
TGTGCCAGCAGTCCCGGGACTAGCGGGTTTGAGCAGTACTTC,CASSPGTSGFEQYF,NA,TRBD2,TRBJ2-7,TRBV28
TGTGCCAGCAGCGTAGGAGGGACTAGATACGAGCAGTACTTC,CASSVGGTRYEQYF,NA,TRBD2,TRBJ2-7,TRBV9
TGTGCCAGCAGTGAATTTAGGGGCGGTAACTATGGCTACACCTTC,CASSEFRGGNYGYTF,NA,NA,TRBJ1-2,TRBV6-1
TGCGCCAGCAGCCCCGGGACAGGGAAATACGAGCAGTACTTC,CASSPGTGKYEQYF,NA,TRBD1,TRBJ2-7,TRBV4-3
TGTGCCAGCAGCCACCTAGGGAACACTGAAGCTTTCTTT,CASSHLGNTEAFF,NA,NA,TRBJ1-1,TRBV11-2
TGTGCCACCACCCCAGGCTTTGGCAATGAGCAGTTCTTC,CATTPGFGNEQFF,NA,NA,TRBJ2-1,TRBV15
TGTGCCAGCAGCTTGGGGGCAGGTGGCATTTATTTCAATGAAAAACTGTTTTTT,CASSLGAGGIYFNEKLFF,NA,NA,TRBJ1-4,TRBV7-8
TGTGCCAGCAGCTTGGCCGGGCTAGCGGGAGGAGATACGCAGTATTTT,CASSLAGLAGGDTQYF,NA,TRBD2,TRBJ2-3,TRBV5-5
TGTGCCAGCAGCGTCCAGGGGCTCGGTGGCTACACCTTC,CASSVQGLGGYTF,NA,NA,TRBJ1-2,TRBV9
TGTGCTAGCAGTTATAGGGCGGGCGATGAGCAGTTCTTC,CASSYRAGDEQFF,NA,NA,TRBJ2-1,TRBV7-7
TGTGCCAGCTCACCGGGGCGGACTAGCGGGAAAGAGCAGTACTTC,CASSPGRTSGKEQYF,NA,TRBD2,TRBJ2-7,TRBV18
TGCGCCAGCAGCCACCAGAACACCGGGGAGCTGTTTTTT,CASSHQNTGELFF,few,NA,TRBJ2-2,TRBV4-1
TGTGCCAGCAGCTTTTCCTCGGACAATGAGCAGTTCTTC,CASSFSSDNEQFF,NA,NA,TRBJ2-1,TRBV11-2